These 2 T cell receptor beta chains came from one sample sequenced in a study of shared clonotypes between healthy human individuals. Naive CD8 cells lacked CD45RO, underwent positive selection for CCR7 and left out terminally differentiated effector memory CD45RA+ cells. Sequencing used immunoSEQ multiplex PCR; TCRdb keeps in-frame clones, though not all of them. The data show some 2 million clones, with 85% to 95% seen just once and 0.85% to 1.3% held by the top ten. The sequencing input was naive CD8+ T cells sorted from blood. These receptors were collected from a man aged 18 to 35 in good health.

This rearrangement joins TRBV6-1 to TRBJ1-1, with 8 bases fitting TRBD1. V gave up 1 base and J gave up 3 bases; unmatched junction bases: 7. Looked up from germline, CDR1 is MNHNS and CDR2 is SASEGT. The CDR3 is 16 amino acids. CDR3 in DNA: TGTGCCAGCAGTGAAGAAGGGACAGGTTTTTACACTGAAGCTTTCTTT. It specifies CASSEEGTGFYTEAFF.

The V and J genes are TRBV27 and TRBJ2-7; D not resolved. V was shortened by 1 base and J by 0 bases, with 7 bases between the two germline ends. This CDR3 has 14 amino acids. Germline CDR1 and CDR2: MNHEY and SMNVEV (reference sequence). Here the CDR3 reads CASSLYTGSYEQYF. The CDR3 nucleotides read TGTGCCAGCAGTTTATACACGGGCTCCTACGAGCAGTACTTC.